These 24 T cell receptor beta chains originate from one sample sequenced in a study of blood T cell repertoires in COVID-19. The method was immunoSEQ multiplex PCR; TCRdb's version includes in-frame clones alone and lacks a portion of them. The sample includes roughly 170,000 clones, approximately 80% of them seen just once. The source material was PBMCs or T cells enriched from blood (not recorded which). Receptors were obtained from a woman in her 50s who had recovered from COVID-19.

This chain uses TRBV30 with TRBJ1-1, with D unclear. V lost 4 bases and J 3 bases, leaving 12 bases between the germline ends. The CDR3 is made up of 13 amino acids. Germline V CDR1 and CDR2: GTSNPN, SVGIG (reference sequence). The CDR3 bases are TGTGCCTGGAACGTTGAGGAGGACACTGAAGCTTTCTTT. Translation gives CAWNVEEDTEAFF.

The genes are TRBV6-1 and TRBJ1-1; D is perhaps TRBD1 (6 bases). CDR3 length equals 12 residues. Trimming stripped 3 bases from V and 9 bases from J, with 11 bases between. Germline CDR1 and CDR2: MNHNS and SASEGT. CDR3 DNA: TGTGCCAGCAGTGATTGGACAGATAAAGCTTTCTTT. Encoded protein: CASSDWTDKAFF.

The rearrangement joins TRBV24-1 to TRBJ1-5; 8 bases are shared with TRBD1. The CDR3 totals 13 residues. V lost 9 bases and J lost 3; bases outside the gene matches: 3. The germline V gene has CDR1 KGHDR and CDR2 SFDVKD. The CDR3, as DNA: TGTGCCACCTCAGGGGGCTACAATCAGCCCCAGCATTTT. As protein: CATSGGYNQPQHF.

The rearrangement uses TRBV4-1 and TRBJ1-2; the D gene is possibly TRBD1 (5 bases). Germline values: CDR1 MGHRA, CDR2 YSYEKL. V lost 4 bases and J lost 6, with 9 bases in between. The CDR3 is made up of 12 amino acids. CDR3 in amino acids: CASSLQVNGYTF. The CDR3 DNA reads as TGCGCCAGCAGCCTACAGGTTAATGGCTACACCTTC.

The chain has TRBV10-1 and TRBJ1-2, with 8 bases matching TRBD1. The CDR3 consists of 12 residues. Germline-derived CDR1 and CDR2 are WNHNN and SYGVQD (reference sequence). Losses at the gene ends were 8 bases for V and 6 bases for J; bases not matched to a gene: 5. Here the CDR3 DNA reads TGCGCCAGCCTCAGGGGGCGGGATGGCTACACCTTC. Translation: CASLRGRDGYTF.

The chain joins TRBV3-1 (or the pseudogene TRBV3-2) to TRBJ1-5, with TRBD1 identical over 8 bases. V shed 5 bases, J shed 5 bases, and the junction held 5 bases outside the gene matches. Germline V CDR1 and CDR2: LGHDT, YNNKEL (reference sequence). The CDR3 runs to 14 residues. This CDR3 reads CASSYDRGYQPQHF. CDR3 bases: TGTGCCAGCAGCTACGACAGGGGTTATCAGCCCCAGCATTTT.

V is TRBV18 and J is TRBJ2-3, with TRBD2 as a possible D gene (5 bases). The V end lost 5 bases, the J end lost 3 bases, and 9 bases lay between the germline ends. The germline CDR1 and CDR2 sequences are KGHSH and LQKENI. This CDR3 comprises 13 residues. This CDR3 is CASSSGGTDTQYF. CDR3 nucleotide sequence: TGTGCCAGCTCATCCGGAGGAACAGATACGCAGTATTTT.

This chain connects TRBV7-7 to TRBJ1-1; tentative D call: TRBD1 (6 bases). Germline V gene lookup returns CDR1 SSHAT and CDR2 FNYEAQ (reference sequence). The CDR3 consists of 13 residues. The V end lost 1 base, the J end lost 6 bases, and 9 bases lay between the germline ends. The CDR3 is CASSLGEGAEAFF. In DNA form, the CDR3 reads TGTGCCAGCAGCTTAGGGGAGGGGGCTGAAGCTTTCTTT.

The chain has TRBV6-5 and TRBJ2-5; 11 nucleotides line up with TRBD2. CDR3 length: 16 amino acids. The germline gives CDR1 MNHEY, CDR2 SVGAGI. V gave up 0 bases and J gave up 4 bases; unmatched junction bases: 4. The CDR3 spells CASSYSTSGIGETQYF. The CDR3 DNA reads as TGTGCCAGCAGTTACTCGACTAGCGGGATTGGAGAGACCCAGTACTTC.

The chain has TRBV18 and TRBJ1-1, with D maybe TRBD1 (5 bases). V was cut by 2 bases and J by 6 bases, with 28 bases left in between. The CDR3 spans 19 residues. Germline CDR1 is KGHSH and CDR2 is LQKENI. The CDR3 DNA is TGTGCCAGCTCACCAAACACAGCTACAGGATCCCAAAGGGCTTCTGAAGCTTTCTTT. Amino acids: CASSPNTATGSQRASEAFF.

The chain combines TRBV28 with TRBJ2-3; 15 bases agree with TRBD2. The CDR3 spans 16 residues. Trimming at V came to 8 bases and at J to 4 bases, leaving 7 bases not matched to a gene. The V gene's germline CDR1 is MDHEN and CDR2 SYDVKM. The CDR3 sequence is CASGLAGGTGADTQYF. The CDR3 DNA reads as TGTGCCAGCGGACTAGCGGGAGGGACTGGGGCAGATACGCAGTATTTT.

This clone showed up just a few times. The chain has TRBV10-3 and TRBJ1-4; no definite D call. Germline loops: CDR1 ENHRY, CDR2 SYGVKD. The V gene lost 6 bases and the J gene lost 3 bases, with 8 bases spanning the gap. The CDR3 is 13 amino acids. The CDR3: CAIRISPNEKLFF. Here the CDR3 DNA reads TGTGCCATCAGAATTAGCCCTAATGAAAAACTGTTTTTT.

The rearrangement uses TRBV4-3 and TRBJ2-1, with 7 bases that match TRBD2. The CDR3 has 16 amino acids. V was clipped by 4 bases and J by 0 bases; unmatched bases: 6. Germline CDR1 is LGHNA and CDR2 is YSLEER. This chain's CDR3 is CASSLELAGSYNEQFF. DNA of the CDR3: TGCGCCAGCAGCCTGGAGTTAGCGGGCTCCTACAATGAGCAGTTCTTC.

The V and J genes are TRBV5-1 and TRBJ1-5, with D uncertain. The CDR3 consists of 15 residues. From germline, CDR1 is SGHRS and CDR2 YFSETQ. V was pared by 0 bases and J by 6 bases, with 13 bases between. CDR3 amino acids: CASSLEPGPSQPQHF. The CDR3 DNA sequence: TGCGCCAGCAGCTTGGAGCCAGGCCCCAGTCAGCCCCAGCATTTT.

The chain couples TRBV27 to TRBJ2-5; 7 nucleotides line up with TRBD2. Germline V gene data show CDR1 as MNHEY and CDR2 as SMNVEV (reference sequence). CDR3 length: 15 amino acids. The J segment lost 2 bases and the V segment lost 6 bases, leaving 9 bases of the junction unmatched. The CDR3 nucleotides are TGTGCCAGCAGATCCCGACTAGCCGTACAAGAGACCCAGTACTTC. It codes for CASRSRLAVQETQYF.

The V and J genes are TRBV6-5 and TRBJ1-5; D may be TRBD1 (5 bases). The CDR3 totals 14 residues. Germline V gene data show CDR1 as MNHEY and CDR2 as SVGAGI. The V end was cut by 7 bases, the J end by 0 bases, with 10 bases between. The CDR3 region is CASNGGDSNQPQHF. CDR3 DNA sequence: TGTGCCAGCAATGGAGGGGATAGCAATCAGCCCCAGCATTTT.

This chain links TRBV5-1 with TRBJ2-5; 9 bases are a match to TRBD2. The CDR3 extends over 15 amino acids. Losses at the gene ends were 4 bases for V and 4 bases for J; bases not matched to a gene: 8. Germline CDR1 is SGHRS and CDR2 is YFSETQ. The CDR3 region is CASSNTLAGAETQYF. The CDR3 nucleotides are TGCGCCAGCAGCAACACCTTAGCGGGAGCAGAGACCCAGTACTTC.

The V gene is TRBV11-3, the J gene TRBJ2-1, with a weak D call TRBD1 (6 bases). V was shortened by 5 bases and J by 8 bases, with 13 bases between the two germline ends. Per germline, CDR1 SGHNT and CDR2 YENEEA. This CDR3 is built from 13 residues. This CDR3 reads CASSSQTGYEQFF. DNA of the CDR3: TGTGCCAGCAGCAGCCAAACAGGGTATGAGCAGTTCTTC.

The chain uses TRBV7-7 and TRBJ2-2; possible D gene TRBD2, 5 bases. Trimming stripped 5 bases from V and 5 bases from J, with 18 bases between. The CDR3 loop spans 16 amino acids. Germline V lookup: CDR1 SSHAT, CDR2 FNYEAQ (reference sequence). CDR3 protein: CASSPDVVGGTGELFF. CDR3 in DNA: TGTGCCAGCAGCCCCGATGTAGTCGGAGGAACCGGGGAGCTGTTTTTT.

The chain carries TRBV29-1 and TRBJ1-1; D ambiguous. Between the trimmed V and J ends, which lost 2 bases and 0 bases, there was a span of 7 bases. CDR1 SQVTM and CDR2 ANQGSEA come from the germline V gene. CDR3 length equals 13 residues. The DNA of the CDR3 is TGCAGCGTTGAAAAGAACATGAACACTGAAGCTTTCTTT. It codes for CSVEKNMNTEAFF.

J is TRBJ1-1 and V is TRBV11-1; no firm D call. The CDR3 runs to 14 residues. Looked up from germline, CDR1 is SGHAT and CDR2 is FQDESV (reference sequence). V lost 5 bases, J lost 2 bases, and 12 bases lay in between. The CDR3 DNA reads as TGTGCCAGCAGCCACAACAACAGAAACACTGAAGCTTTCTTT. Translation: CASSHNNRNTEAFF. The full variable domain, completed using reference TRBV11-1 and TRBJ1-1, is EAEVAQSPRYKITEKSQAVAFWCDPISGHATLYWYRQILGQGPELLVQFQDESVVDDSQLPKDRFSAERLKGVDSTLKIQPAELGDSAMYLCASSHNNRNTEAFFGQGTRLTVV.

This chain links TRBV7-8 with TRBJ1-1; TRBD1 matches at 8 bases. CDR1 is SGHVS and CDR2 is FQNEAQ in the germline V gene. The CDR3 covers 15 residues. V lost 1 base to trimming and J lost 6 bases; unmatched junction nucleotides: 7. In nucleotides, the CDR3 is TGTGCCAGCAGCTTAGTGGACAGGGTCCCATCTGAAGCTTTCTTT. Its protein is CASSLVDRVPSEAFF.

Here the CDR3 DNA reads TGTGCCAGCAGTGAAAGCCAGGTTTACGAGCAGTACTTC. It encodes CASSESQVYEQYF. This chain uses TRBV2 with TRBJ2-7; D ambiguous. The length of the CDR3 is 13 residues. In germline, CDR1 is SNHLY, CDR2 FYNNEI. Trimming shortened V by 2 bases and J by 4 bases, and 9 bases separated the two germline ends. Filled out from reference TRBV2 and TRBJ2-7, the complete variable domain reads EPEVTQTPSHQVTQMGQEVILRCVPISNHLYFYWYRQILGQKVEFLVSFYNNEISEKSEIFDDQFSVERPDGSNFTLKIRSTKLEDSAMYFCASSESQVYEQYFGPGTRLTVT.

This clone appeared a single time. This rearrangement joins TRBV3-1 (or the pseudogene TRBV3-2) to TRBJ1-1; D not certain. With 3 bases removed from V and 10 bases from J, the gap between germline ends came to 12 bases. This CDR3 comprises 12 residues. Germline CDR1 LGHDT, CDR2 YNNKEL (reference sequence). The CDR3 loop is CASSQGRSLAFF. The CDR3 DNA is TGTGCCAGCAGCCAGGGCCGCAGTCTAGCTTTCTTT.